A single sample is the source of the 20 T cell receptor beta chains below, sequenced in a study of tumor-infiltrating lymphocytes in primary liver carcinoma. From approximately 0.5 ug of total RNA, TCR beta-specific cDNA was reverse-transcribed using a constant-region primer. ARM-PCR, slightly modified, supplied the TCR beta libraries through three nested multiplex PCR rounds. Both of the initial two PCR rounds ran for roughly 10 cycles and employed TRBV1-TRBV30 forward primers alongside a C-beta reverse primer. TCRdb used MiXCR to reprocess the multiplex PCR reads, holding one entry per CDR3 protein. This table holds more than 75,000 distinct CDR3 sequences, roughly 72% found once. From about 19-30 mg of unsorted bulk tissue, DNA and RNA were co-extracted together. The sample was liver tumor tissue from sampling region 1. Noted subset: tumor region T1, superior pole. The receptor set was obtained from a middle-aged man with primary liver carcinoma and hepatitis B virus infection.

As for this clonotype: One end of the junction is discordant with germline, which a read error may explain. This chain uses TRBV24-1 with TRBJ2-7, with D possibly matching TRBD1 (6 bases). This CDR3 contains 14 residues. The germline V gene encodes CDR1 KGHDR and CDR2 SFDVKD. The CDR3 spells CATSVSTGNYEQYF. CDR3 nucleotides: TGTGCCACCAGTGTATCAACAGGGAACTACGAACAGTACTTC.

This clonotype has just one count. A read error may account for a junction end that differs from germline. The chain uses TRBV6-2 or TRBV6-3 and TRBJ2-7; D not certain. From germline, CDR1 is MNHEY and CDR2 SVGEGT. The CDR3 loop spans 15 amino acids. CDR3: CVSFTPVLHSYEQYF. CDR3 nucleotides: TGTGTCAGCTTCACGCCGGTTCTCCACTCCTACGAGCAGTACTTC.

Only a few counts were recorded for this clonotype. The V and J genes are TRBV20-1 and TRBJ2-1, with D perhaps matching TRBD1 or TRBD2 (7 bases each). V shed 7 bases and J shed 12 bases, with 22 bases lying between them. Germline values: CDR1 DFQATT, CDR2 SNEGSKA (reference sequence). CDR3 length: 13 amino acids. The CDR3 nucleotides read TGCAGTGTCCTGGACAGGCAGGGGGGGACGCAGTTCTTC. This translates into CSVLDRQGGTQFF.

This clonotype appeared a single time. One end of the junction varies from germline; a read error may be responsible. This chain uses TRBV6-1 with TRBJ2-7, with no clear D. The V gene's germline CDR1 is MNHNS and CDR2 SASEGT. This CDR3 is 12 amino acids long. The CDR3 DNA reads as TGTGCCAACAGTGAAGTGTCCTACGAGCAGTACTTC. This codes for CANSEVSYEQYF.

The rearrangement joins TRBV14 to TRBJ2-4; TRBD2 might be the D (6 bases). The CDR3 contains 16 residues. The V end was cut by 3 bases, the J end by 9 bases, with 21 bases between. Germline loops: CDR1 SGHDN, CDR2 FVKESK. This chain's CDR3 is CASSHGLTRWESIQYF. In DNA, the CDR3 is TGTGCCAGCAGCCATGGCCTGACTAGATGGGAAAGCATTCAGTACTTC. The variable domain in full, with the rest retrieved from reference TRBV14 and TRBJ2-4, is EAGVTQFPSHSVIEKGQTVTLRCDPISGHDNLYWYRRVMGKEIKFLLHFVKESKQDESGMPNNRFLAERTGGTYSTLKVQPAELEDSGVYFCASSHGLTRWESIQYFGAGTRLSVL.

The rearrangement joins TRBV5-1 to TRBJ2-1; D possibly uses TRBD1 or TRBD2 (5 bases each). Trimming cost V 0 bases and J 0 bases, with 13 bases left between them. CDR1 and CDR2 from the germline V gene are SGHRS and YFSETQ. This CDR3 has 17 residues. Here the CDR3 DNA reads TGCGCCAGCAGCTTGGTACGGGGCTCCGGCTCCTACAATGAGCAGTTCTTC. Amino acids: CASSLVRGSGSYNEQFF.

In its sample, this clonotype was seen many times. The rearrangement uses TRBV29-1 and TRBJ2-7, with TRBD2 identical over 15 bases. The CDR3 extends over 16 amino acids. Germline V CDR1 and CDR2: SQVTM, ANQGSEA. Losses at the gene ends were 7 bases for V and 0 bases for J; bases not matched to a gene: 7. DNA for the CDR3: TGCAGCGCCCCGGGGACTAGCGGGAGGCACTCCTACGAGCAGTACTTC. This codes for CSAPGTSGRHSYEQYF.

About this clonotype itself: The junction departs from germline at one end; a sequencing error may be responsible. DNA for the CDR3: TGCAGCGTTGAGGGGAGGCTAGCGGGAGGATCAAGGGGGCGAGAGACTCAGTACTTC. Protein sequence: CSVEGRLAGGSRGRETQYF. The V and J genes are TRBV29-1 and TRBJ2-5; 11 nucleotides line up with TRBD2. The CDR3 contains 19 residues. In germline, CDR1 is SQVTM, CDR2 ANQGSEA.

As for this clonotype: Sequence at one end of the junction differs from germline and may be a read error. V gene TRBV6-6 combines with J gene TRBJ1-5; the D gene is possibly TRBD1 (5 bases). The CDR3 has 15 residues. The germline V gene encodes CDR1 MNHNY and CDR2 SVGAGI (reference sequence). The DNA for the CDR3 is TGTGCCAGCAGACCCGGGACGGATAGCAATCAACCCCGGCATTTT. As protein: CASRPGTDSNQPRHF.

Note on this clonotype: The junction shows a germline mismatch at one end, possibly a read error. The chain uses TRBV7-8 and TRBJ1-5; TRBD1 is a possible D gene (5 bases). This CDR3 contains 15 residues. Germline V gives CDR1 SGHVS, CDR2 FQNEAQ. In nucleotides, the CDR3 is TGTGCCAGCAGCTCGGGACTGAATAGCAATCAGCCCCAGCAATTC. It codes for CASSSGLNSNQPQQF.

In the case of this clonotype: An end of the junction differs from the germline gene, which may be a read error. This chain joins TRBV11-1 and TRBJ2-1, with TRBD2 matching over 12 bases. The germline V gene has CDR1 SGHAT and CDR2 FQDESV (reference sequence). The CDR3 is 19 amino acids. The CDR3 DNA reads as TGTGTCAGCAGCTTTGGACCCGGACTAGCGGGAAGCTCCTACAATGAGCAGTTCTTC. Amino acid sequence: CVSSFGPGLAGSSYNEQFF. The entire variable domain, with the rest obtained from reference TRBV11-1 and TRBJ2-1, is as follows: EAEVAQSPRYKITEKSQAVAFWCDPISGHATLYWYRQILGQGPELLVQFQDESVVDDSQLPKDRFSAERLKGVDSTLKIQPAELGDSAMYLCVSSFGPGLAGSSYNEQFFGPGTRLTVL.

The chain couples TRBV7-3 to TRBJ2-7; D not resolved. CDR3 length: 15 amino acids. The ends were cut back, 8 bases at V and 3 bases at J, with 20 bases in the middle. Germline CDR1 is SGHTA and CDR2 is FQGTGA. CDR3 in amino acids: CASHARVGNSYEQYF. DNA of the CDR3: TGTGCCAGCCACGCAAGGGTAGGGAACAGCTACGAGCAGTACTTC.

By proportion, this clonotype is medium-sized. This chain joins TRBV11-1 and TRBJ2-7; the D call may be TRBD1 or TRBD2 (6 bases each). The CDR3 is 16 amino acids. Trimming pared 5 bases from V and 5 bases from J, leaving 22 bases between. CDR1 and CDR2 from the germline V gene are SGHAT and FQDESV (reference sequence). In nucleotides, the CDR3 is TGTGCCAGCAGCCTATCCGGTGGGGGGCGCGGAGACGAGCAGTACTTC. It translates to CASSLSGGGRGDEQYF.

A remark on this clonotype: Since no conserved phenylalanine or tryptophan closes the CDR3, a read error is the likely cause. The V call is TRBV11-2, the J call TRBJ2-1; D is ambiguous. This CDR3 comprises 14 residues. CDR1 is SGHAT and CDR2 is FQNNGV in the germline V gene. Here the CDR3 reads CASSSAAGGSEQFC. The DNA for the CDR3 is TGTGCCAGTAGCTCCGCTGCAGGCGGTAGTGAGCAGTTCTGC.

Note on this clonotype: Likely a read error: the CDR3 ends without its conserved phenylalanine or tryptophan. This chain links TRBV10-3 with TRBJ2-1, with D uncertain. The CDR3 has 13 amino acids. Germline loops: CDR1 ENHRY, CDR2 SYGVKD. Trimming left V 7 bases short and J 9 bases short, with 16 bases between. CDR3 in DNA: TGTGCCATCAAGAGCCTTACAATTGGTGAGCAGTTCTTA. Translating it yields CAIKSLTIGEQFL.

This clonotype has a handful of counts. The junction and the germline gene differ at one end; a read error may be behind it. This chain joins TRBV11-2 and TRBJ1-2; D not resolved. Germline-derived CDR1 and CDR2 are SGHAT and FQNNGV. CDR3 length equals 14 residues. CDR3 region: CVSSLGRQSYGYTF. The CDR3 bases are TGTGTCAGCAGTTTAGGTCGGCAGAGTTATGGCTACACCTTC.

This clonotype was detected once. The chain joins TRBV6-1 to TRBJ2-7; 8 nucleotides align to TRBD1. Losses at the gene ends were 6 bases for V and 5 bases for J; bases not matched to a gene: 9. The germline V gene encodes CDR1 MNHNS and CDR2 SASEGT. This CDR3 region has 14 residues. CDR3 in amino acids: CASRLQGEGDEQYF. The CDR3 DNA reads as TGTGCCAGCAGACTACAGGGGGAAGGTGACGAGCAGTACTTC.

To note about this clonotype: Germline is not matched at one junction end, which may reflect a read error. V is TRBV12-3 or TRBV12-4 and J is TRBJ1-2; no reliable D call. The CDR3 contains 12 residues. The CDR3 DNA follows: TGTGCCAGCAGTTCAGTGAACTATGGCAACACCTTC. Its protein product is CASSSVNYGNTF.

This clonotype came up once. A read error is likely, as this CDR3 ends without the conserved phenylalanine or tryptophan. The gene calls are TRBV7-8 and TRBJ2-7, with D uncertain. The length of the CDR3 is 13 residues. Trimming removed 2 bases from V and 0 bases from J, with 5 bases in between. CDR1 and CDR2 (germline): SGHVS, FQNEAQ. The CDR3 DNA sequence: TGTGCCAGCAGCTTAACCCTCTCCTACGAGCAGTACTAC. The encoded protein is CASSLTLSYEQYY.

This chain links TRBV21-1 with TRBJ2-7; the table calls TRBD1, which could not be checked here. TRBV21-1 is labeled a pseudogene. The CDR3 runs to 13 residues. CDR3 in DNA: TGTGCCATGGACCAAGGACAAGCCTATGAGCAGTACTTC. Translated: CAMDQGQAYEQYF.